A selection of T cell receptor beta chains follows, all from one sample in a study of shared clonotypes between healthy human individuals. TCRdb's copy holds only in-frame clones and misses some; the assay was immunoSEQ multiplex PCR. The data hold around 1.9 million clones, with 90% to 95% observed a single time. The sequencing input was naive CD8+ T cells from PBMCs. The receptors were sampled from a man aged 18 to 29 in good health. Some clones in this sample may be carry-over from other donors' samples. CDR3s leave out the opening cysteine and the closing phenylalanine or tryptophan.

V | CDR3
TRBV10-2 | ASSEDITSYNEQF
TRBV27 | ASTYGGLSREQY
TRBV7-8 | ASSPPSYEQY
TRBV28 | ASSLYRKVGEQY
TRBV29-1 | SVEYRPLDGYT
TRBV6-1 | ASSGDRGKYGYT
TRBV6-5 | ASIGYLGNEQF
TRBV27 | ASSETGDGNGYT
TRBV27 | ASSQLGLAGVEQY
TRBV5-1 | ASSMNREDHTGELF